These 20 T cell receptor beta chains share one sample of origin, sequenced in a study of cytomegalovirus exposure and HLA in healthy donors. The PCR had 60 Vbeta and 13 Jbeta primers. The protocol was immunoSEQ multiplex PCR, while the TCRdb copy is restricted to in-frame clones and leaves out a portion. The data hold about 160,000 clones, with around 79% observed a single time. Sequences were obtained from PBMCs. Receptor source: a man aged 40-50 years in good health and CMV-seronegative.

The chain has TRBV2 and TRBJ2-6; TRBD1 matches 7 bases. The CDR3 extends over 16 amino acids. Germline CDR1 SNHLY, CDR2 FYNNEI. The trim removed 9 bases at V and 0 bases at J, leaving 8 bases unmatched. In DNA, the CDR3 is TGTGCCAGTATTAGGGACAGCCGCTCTGGGGCCAACGTCCTGACTTTC. It codes for CASIRDSRSGANVLTF.

The rearrangement links TRBV27 to TRBJ2-6; D may be TRBD1 (5 bases). Germline V gene lookup returns CDR1 MNHEY and CDR2 SMNVEV (reference sequence). The CDR3 runs to 14 residues. The V gene lost 2 bases and the J gene lost 9 bases, with 11 bases spanning the gap. CDR3 in amino acids: CASSLKQVGNVLTF. The CDR3 bases are TGTGCCAGCAGTTTAAAACAGGTTGGCAACGTCCTGACTTTC.

The genes are TRBV7-2 and TRBJ2-6; TRBD2 matches at 12 bases. The germline CDR1 and CDR2 sequences are SGHTA and FQGNSA. V lost 5 bases and J lost 1; bases outside the gene matches: 6. The CDR3 has 18 residues. CDR3 in DNA: TGTGCCAGCAGCACCCGACTAGCGGGGGCGTCTGGGGCCAACGTCCTGACTTTC. It is translated as CASSTRLAGASGANVLTF.

The rearrangement links TRBV6-1 to TRBJ2-3; 10 bases fit TRBD1. The CDR3 extends over 13 amino acids. The germline gives CDR1 MNHNS, CDR2 SASEGT. J lost 5 bases, V lost 8 bases, and 4 bases had no gene match. This CDR3 is CASRDRGGDTQYF. The CDR3 DNA follows: TGTGCCAGCCGGGACAGGGGAGGAGATACGCAGTATTTT.

The V gene is TRBV15, the J gene TRBJ2-5, with D unresolved. Trimming cost V 4 bases and J 2 bases, with 11 bases left between them. CDR1 is LNHNV, CDR2 YYDKDF, per germline (reference sequence). The CDR3 has 14 residues. CDR3 nucleotide sequence: TGTGCCACCAGCATACCGGCGGATCAAGAGACCCAGTACTTC. This sequence encodes CATSIPADQETQYF. The complete variable domain, with remaining parts taken from reference TRBV15 and TRBJ2-5, reads DAMVIQNPRYQVTQFGKPVTLSCSQTLNHNVMYWYQQKSSQAPKLLFHYYDKDFNNEADTPDNFQSRRPNTSFCFLDIRSPGLGDTAMYLCATSIPADQETQYFGPGTRLLVL.

The chain carries TRBV7-2 and TRBJ1-4; D remains ambiguous. Germline values: CDR1 SGHTA, CDR2 FQGNSA. The CDR3 covers 14 residues. The V and J ends lost 5 bases and 8 bases respectively, with 15 bases between them. The CDR3 coding sequence is TGTGCCAGCAGCCAGACCGGTACGGAGGAAAAACTGTTTTTT. Amino acids: CASSQTGTEEKLFF. The full variable domain, completed using reference TRBV7-2 and TRBJ1-4, is GAGVSQSPSNKVTEKGKDVELRCDPISGHTALYWYRQSLGQGLEFLIYFQGNSAPDKSGLPSDRFSAERTGGSVSTLTIQRTQQEDSAVYLCASSQTGTEEKLFFGSGTQLSVL.

This chain uses TRBV19 with TRBJ1-6; D may be TRBD1 (5 bases). CDR1 is LNHDA and CDR2 is SQIVND in the germline V gene (reference sequence). V was shortened by 8 bases and J by 8 bases, with 13 bases between the two germline ends. There are 13 residues in the CDR3. The CDR3 nucleotides read TGTGCCAGTTGGGGCCATGGGGATTCACCCCTCCACTTT. It yields the protein CASWGHGDSPLHF.

V usage is TRBV2 and J usage is TRBJ2-1; D may be TRBD2 (6 bases). The CDR3 loop spans 15 amino acids. V lost 0 bases to trimming and J lost 10 bases, with 16 bases between them. Germline-derived CDR1 and CDR2 are SNHLY and FYNNEI. Here the CDR3 reads CASSEARGEEGEQFF. The CDR3 DNA sequence: TGTGCCAGCAGTGAAGCGAGGGGCGAGGAGGGGGAGCAGTTCTTC.

The rearrangement joins TRBV2 to TRBJ2-7; maybe TRBD2 (6 bases). This CDR3 comprises 10 residues. Trimming stripped 8 bases from V and 6 bases from J, with 8 bases between. Germline CDR1 and CDR2: SNHLY and FYNNEI. CDR3 loop: CASGRSEQYF. The CDR3 bases are TGTGCCAGCGGGAGGAGCGAGCAGTACTTC.

The chain recombines TRBV30 with TRBJ2-7; 7 nucleotides match TRBD1. V shed 2 bases and J 0 bases; nucleotides not matched to a gene: 7. Germline-derived CDR1 and CDR2 are GTSNPN and SVGIG (reference sequence). The CDR3 runs 15 residues. The CDR3 is CAWSLRQGLSYEQYF. The CDR3 nucleotides are TGTGCCTGGAGTCTCCGACAGGGTCTCTCCTACGAGCAGTACTTC.

In DNA form, the CDR3 reads TGTGCCAGCAGCGACTTAGGGGGTCCGTGGCGGGAGCTGTTTTTT. Translated, it gives CASSDLGGPWRELFF. The chain links TRBV11-2 to TRBJ2-2, with D possibly matching TRBD1 (6 bases). V lost 5 bases and J lost 9, with 19 bases in between. Germline loops: CDR1 SGHAT, CDR2 FQNNGV. The CDR3 length is 15 residues.

A remark on this clone: Other DNA sequences in this sample translate to the same CDR3. This chain joins TRBV5-1 and TRBJ1-4; D may be TRBD1 (6 bases). Trimming cost V 4 bases and J 5 bases, with 12 bases left between them. The CDR3 has 14 amino acids. Per germline, CDR1 SGHRS and CDR2 YFSETQ. The CDR3 DNA reads TGCGCCAGCAGCCCCGACAGGCCCAATGAAAAACTGTTTTTT. Its protein is CASSPDRPNEKLFF.

CDR3 bases: TGTGCCAGCAGCTTCCCTGGAGAAGAGACCCAGTACTTC. This translates into CASSFPGEETQYF. The rearrangement joins TRBV7-9 to TRBJ2-5; no reliable D call. The CDR3 has 13 residues. Trimming cost V 3 bases and J 3 bases, with 8 bases left between them. Germline loops: CDR1 SEHNR, CDR2 FQNEAQ (reference sequence).

The chain recombines TRBV7-9 with TRBJ1-2, with D unresolved. The V gene's germline CDR1 is SEHNR and CDR2 FQNEAQ (reference sequence). This CDR3 has 13 amino acids. V was trimmed by 1 base and J by 8 bases, leaving 11 bases between them. This CDR3 is CASSLGGYDGYTF. Here the CDR3 DNA reads TGTGCCAGCAGCTTAGGAGGGTATGACGGCTACACCTTC.

This chain connects TRBV2 to TRBJ2-5; D not certain. The V end lost 1 base, the J end lost 0 bases, and 9 bases lay between the germline ends. The CDR3 is 15 amino acids. The germline V gene encodes CDR1 SNHLY and CDR2 FYNNEI. The CDR3 DNA is TGTGCCAGCAGTGAAGTTACAGTGTACCAAGAGACCCAGTACTTC. Translating it yields CASSEVTVYQETQYF.

V usage is TRBV30 and J usage is TRBJ1-5; weak D call: TRBD1 (6 bases). Trimming took 3 bases from V and 5 from J, leaving 14 bases between them. The CDR3 runs to 14 residues. Germline loops: CDR1 GTSNPN, CDR2 SVGIG (reference sequence). This chain's CDR3 is CAWSGDRGYQPQHF. For the CDR3, the DNA is TGTGCCTGGAGCGGGGATAGGGGGTATCAGCCCCAGCATTTT.

This clone was counted between two and nine times. This chain uses TRBV7-2 with TRBJ1-3, with 8 bases identical to TRBD1. Germline values: CDR1 SGHTA, CDR2 FQGNSA. The J segment lost 2 bases and the V segment lost 5 bases, leaving 11 bases of the junction unmatched. The CDR3 length is 17 residues. The CDR3 DNA is TGTGCCAGCAGCCCCCCGGACAGGGTTCTTCCTGGAAACACCATATATTTT. Translated: CASSPPDRVLPGNTIYF. The entire variable domain, with the rest obtained from reference TRBV7-2 and TRBJ1-3, is as follows: GAGVSQSPSNKVTEKGKDVELRCDPISGHTALYWYRQSLGQGLEFLIYFQGNSAPDKSGLPSDRFSAERTGGSVSTLTIQRTQQEDSAVYLCASSPPDRVLPGNTIYFGEGSWLTVV.

The chain links TRBV4-3 to TRBJ2-7; TRBD1 matches 7 bases. J lost 2 bases, V lost 0 bases, and 7 bases had no gene match. This CDR3 is 16 amino acids long. CDR1 LGHNA and CDR2 YSLEER come from the germline V gene. CDR3 amino acids: CASSQDRGTGAYEQYF. In DNA form, the CDR3 reads TGCGCCAGCAGCCAAGACAGAGGAACAGGGGCCTACGAGCAGTACTTC.

A single count supports this clone. The V gene is TRBV29-1, the J gene TRBJ2-1, with TRBD2 matching over 8 bases. Germline V gives CDR1 SQVTM, CDR2 ANQGSEA. The CDR3 is 13 residues long. The trim removed 7 bases at V and 7 bases at J, leaving 9 bases unmatched. CDR3 region: CSERTSQLNEQFF. CDR3 nucleotides: TGCAGCGAAAGGACTAGCCAGTTAAATGAGCAGTTCTTC.

The chain carries TRBV7-9 and TRBJ2-3; 11 nucleotides align to TRBD2. The CDR3 is 17 amino acids. Germline CDR1 SEHNR, CDR2 FQNEAQ (reference sequence). V gave up 6 bases and J gave up 0 bases; unmatched junction bases: 8. The CDR3 sequence: CASSDTSGRPSTDTQYF. The CDR3 region has the DNA TGTGCCAGCAGTGATACTAGCGGGAGACCTAGCACAGATACGCAGTATTTT.